A selection of T cell receptor beta chains follows, all from one sample in a study of cytomegalovirus exposure and HLA in healthy donors. Some clones are missing from TCRdb's copy, which holds only in-frame ones; the method was immunoSEQ multiplex PCR. This table holds a few hundred thousand clones, around nine tenths found once. Sequenced sample: PBMCs. The source of these receptors is a young woman in good health and CMV-seronegative. The CDR3 runs from the conserved cysteine through the conserved F or W. Each record gives: clone size, D gene, V gene, J gene, CDR3 protein, CDR3 DNA. The D gene is left open where the match is weak. Only some rows state a clone size, as once, few, many or a class for expanded clones.

-	TRBD2	TRBV5-4	TRBJ2-2	CASSFKAGGGTGELFF	TGTGCCAGCAGCTTCAAAGCCGGCGGGGGCACCGGGGAGCTGTTTTTT
-	TRBD2	TRBV4-1	TRBJ2-7	CASSQGASGRAIPYEQYF	TGCGCCAGCAGCCAAGGGGCTAGCGGGAGGGCTATTCCCTACGAGCAGTACTTC
-	-	TRBV27	TRBJ2-4	CASSPKGLPERNIQYF	TGTGCCAGCAGTCCGAAGGGACTTCCGGAAAGAAACATTCAGTACTTC
once	TRBD2	TRBV5-1	TRBJ2-5	CASRHPGGGVTQETQYF	TGCGCCAGCCGCCATCCCGGGGGGGGTGTAACCCAAGAGACCCAGTACTTC
-	-	TRBV5-1	TRBJ2-1	CASSLVSGQGENEQFF	TGCGCCAGCAGCTTGGTAAGCGGGCAGGGTGAGAATGAGCAGTTCTTC
once	TRBD1	TRBV7-8	TRBJ1-1	CASSLAGGGNTEAFF	TGTGCCAGCAGCTTGGCAGGGGGCGGAAACACTGAAGCTTTCTTT
-	-	TRBV2	TRBJ1-5	CASSEAVQPQHF	TGTGCCAGCAGTGAGGCGGTTCAGCCCCAGCATTTT
-	-	TRBV4-2	TRBJ2-7	CASSQVRQFTYEQYF	TGTGCCAGCAGCCAAGTCCGTCAGTTTACCTACGAGCAGTACTTC
-	-	TRBV5-1	TRBJ1-2	CASSLVGDSYGYTF	TGCGCCAGCAGCTTGGTAGGGGATAGCTATGGCTACACCTTC
-	-	TRBV5-1	TRBJ2-5	CASSLEAGLETQYF	TGCGCCAGCAGCTTGGAGGCGGGGTTAGAGACCCAGTACTTC
-	-	TRBV7-2	TRBJ1-6	CASSLASGRDSPLHF	TGTGCCAGCAGCTTAGCTTCAGGGAGGGATTCACCCCTCCACTTT
-	-	TRBV19	TRBJ1-5	CASSIRPQQVYQPQHF	TGTGCCAGTAGTATACGCCCCCAACAAGTCTATCAGCCCCAGCATTTT
-	TRBD2	TRBV2	TRBJ2-7	CADRTSGSNEQYF	TGTGCCGACCGGACTAGCGGGAGTAACGAGCAGTACTTC
-	TRBD1	TRBV10-1	TRBJ1-1	CATKGPRQGASLAEAFF	TGCGCCACCAAGGGACCACGACAGGGGGCGAGTTTGGCTGAAGCTTTCTTT
-	-	TRBV5-1	TRBJ1-2	CASSLSENYGYTF	TGCGCCAGCAGCTTGAGCGAAAACTATGGCTACACCTTC
once	TRBD1	TRBV5-6	TRBJ1-1	CASSPGTGLSTEAFF	TGTGCCAGCAGCCCCGGGACAGGGCTAAGCACTGAAGCTTTCTTT
-	TRBD2	TRBV11-3	TRBJ2-1	CASRRFLAGTQLANEQFF	TGTGCCAGCAGAAGGTTCCTAGCGGGGACCCAATTGGCCAATGAGCAGTTCTTC
-	-	TRBV6-5	TRBJ2-7	CASSYSGTGGEQYF	TGTGCCAGCAGTTACTCCGGGACTGGGGGGGAGCAGTACTTC
-	-	TRBV19	TRBJ1-2	CASTKTSSSRFYGYTF	TGTGCCAGTACCAAGACCTCATCTAGCCGATTCTATGGCTACACCTTC
-	-	TRBV19	TRBJ2-7	CASRPGLAYEQYF	TGTGCCAGTAGGCCAGGGCTGGCCTACGAGCAGTACTTC
few	-	TRBV7-7	TRBJ2-7	CASSLGGPHEQYF	TGTGCCAGCAGCTTAGGGGGGCCCCACGAGCAGTACTTC
-	TRBD1	TRBV27	TRBJ2-7	CASSGDRDYEQYF	TGTGCCAGCAGTGGGGACAGGGATTACGAGCAGTACTTC
-	-	TRBV9	TRBJ1-1	CASSENPGGTEAFF	TGTGCCAGCAGCGAAAACCCGGGGGGCACTGAAGCTTTCTTT
-	TRBD2	TRBV5-4	TRBJ2-7	CASSFTGGPGEQYF	TGTGCCAGCAGCTTTACGGGAGGGCCCGGCGAGCAGTACTTC
once	TRBD2	TRBV6-1	TRBJ2-1	CASSAGGPYNEQFF	TGTGCCAGCAGTGCGGGGGGTCCCTACAATGAGCAGTTCTTC
-	-	TRBV7-6	TRBJ1-2	CASSLTLTDWTF	TGTGCCAGCAGCTTAACTTTAACTGACTGGACCTTC
-	TRBD2	TRBV9	TRBJ2-1	CASSEGTSGSYNEQFF	TGTGCCAGCAGCGAGGGGACTAGCGGGAGTTACAATGAGCAGTTCTTC
-	-	TRBV19	TRBJ1-1	CASSYAGNAEAFF	TGTGCCAGTAGTTACGCAGGGAACGCTGAAGCTTTCTTT
-	-	TRBV2	TRBJ1-2	CASRGLGARYGYTF	TGTGCCAGCAGGGGGTTAGGGGCGCGCTACGGCTACACCTTC
-	-	TRBV7-9	TRBJ1-2	CASSSDTEYGYTF	TGTGCCAGCAGCTCGGACACCGAATATGGCTACACCTTC
once	-	TRBV30	TRBJ2-2	CAWTHPDRTTNTGELFF	TGTGCCTGGACTCACCCCGACAGGACAACGAACACCGGGGAGCTGTTTTTT